Sequencing of this T cell receptor (beta chain) was carried out in a study of T cells after yellow fever vaccination. Study conclusions and caveats: Faster peaking, at day 5 versus 15, marked a secondary response that was weaker.

TCRdb itself ran the 5' RACE reads through MiXCR, one entry per CDR3 protein. The sample has 200,000 to 250,000 distinct CDR3 sequences, 2.5% to 3.5% seen once; the top ten hold around 3.2%. A few counts support this clonotype. Antigen unknown. Germline values: CDR1 SGDLS, CDR2 YYNGEE. CDR3 length: 17 residues. V was clipped by 4 bases and J by 7 bases, with 23 bases between them. This receptor was taken from a man between 18 and 29 years old who received the YFV17D yellow fever vaccine. Sequencing used CD4+ T cells sorted from PBMCs, obtained 10 days after the yellow fever booster vaccination. V is TRBV9 and J is TRBJ1-4; D may be TRBD1 (5 bases). In nucleotides, the CDR3 is TGTGCCAGCAGCTTACTAAAGCCACAGGCTCGGAGTGAAAAACTGTTTTTT. Its translation is CASSLLKPQARSEKLFF.